This entry is about one TCR beta chain. Sequenced by immunoSEQ multiplex PCR; TCRdb stores in-frame clones only, minus some. The repertoire holds roughly 350,000 clones, with more than 85% as singletons. Per germline, CDR1 SGHRS and CDR2 YFSETQ. Deletions cut 6 bases from V and 1 base from J, with 12 bases between. The CDR3 loop spans 14 amino acids. This sample is drawn from a study of blood T cell repertoires in COVID-19. Sequencing was performed on PBMCs or T cells enriched from blood (not recorded which). The origin of this receptor is a woman aged 30 to 39 who had recovered from COVID-19. The gene calls are TRBV5-1 and TRBJ2-3; D possibly corresponds to TRBD1 (6 bases). For the CDR3, the DNA is TGCGCCAGCAACAGGGATTCGGGCACAGATACGCAGTATTTT. Its protein product is CASNRDSGTDTQYF.